A selection of T cell receptor beta chains follows, all from one sample in a study of technical replicates of blood from a few donors. Assay used: immunoSEQ multiplex PCR; TCRdb lists only in-frame clones, some missing. The repertoire holds around 72,000 clones, approximately 93% seen once, with 4.5% to 5% in the top ten. The material sequenced was PBMCs. Receptor source: a human donor in good health. Some clones in this sample may be carry-over from other donors' samples. The CDR3 runs from the conserved cysteine through the conserved F or W. A D gene is named only where the DNA matches it firmly. Clone size is shown for a subset of rows, as once, few, many or a class of expanded clone.

j_gene | abundance | v_gene | d_gene | CDR3nt | CDR3aa
TRBJ1-5 | . | TRBV5-8 | . | TGTGCCAGCAGTTTGGACACAGGGCTTAATCATCAGCCCCAGCATTTT | CASSLDTGLNHQPQHF
TRBJ1-5 | once | TRBV6-1 | TRBD1 | TGTGCCAGCAGTGAAATGTCAGGGGGAGGCAATCAGCCCCAGCATTTT | CASSEMSGGGNQPQHF
TRBJ2-5 | . | TRBV5-4 | . | TGTGCCAGCAGCCCCGCCCTGAGCCCCAAAGAGACCCAGTACTTC | CASSPALSPKETQYF
TRBJ2-3 | . | TRBV10-3 | TRBD1 | TGTGCCATCAGTATAGGGACAGGGGCGGGGGATACGCAGTATTTT | CAISIGTGAGDTQYF
TRBJ2-3 | . | TRBV5-1 | . | TGCGCCAGCAGCTTGGGTTTTACGTGGGAGGGCACAGATACGCAGTATTTT | CASSLGFTWEGTDTQYF
TRBJ2-7 | . | TRBV5-4 | TRBD2 | TGTGCCAGCAGGAGTGGACTAGCGGACGAGCAGTACTTC | CASRSGLADEQYF
TRBJ1-2 | . | TRBV30 | TRBD1 | TGTGCCGGGGAGATCACAGGGGGTGAGATCTATGGCTACACCTTC | CAGEITGGEIYGYTF
TRBJ2-7 | . | TRBV7-2 | TRBD2 | TGTGCCAGCCGAATCAACGGGGCTAGCGGGGGTTACGAGCAGTACTTC | CASRINGASGGYEQYF
TRBJ2-5 | . | TRBV4-1 | TRBD2 | TGCGCCAGCAGCCAAATAGCGGGATTGGAGACCCAGTACTTC | CASSQIAGLETQYF
TRBJ2-5 | . | TRBV7-7 | TRBD1 | TGTGCCAGCAGCATCCGGACAGGGGACATGGAGACCCAGTACTTC | CASSIRTGDMETQYF
TRBJ2-7 | . | TRBV6-1 | . | TGTGCCAGCATCGGGGGGAAGGGGGGGTCCTACGAGCAGTACTTC | CASIGGKGGSYEQYF
TRBJ2-5 | . | TRBV7-2 | . | TGTGCCAGCAGCAATGACAGGTTCCAAGAGACCCAGTACTTC | CASSNDRFQETQYF
TRBJ2-3 | . | TRBV19 | TRBD1 | TGTGCCAGTAGCAGGGGGTCCCACACAGATACGCAGTATTTT | CASSRGSHTDTQYF
TRBJ1-2 | few | TRBV4-3 | TRBD1 | TGCGCCAGCAGCCAAGATCGGTCCCCGGAGATTGGACAGGCCCTGGCGTGGGGCTACACCTTC | CASSQDRSPEIGQALAWGYTF
TRBJ1-5 | . | TRBV4-1 | TRBD1 | TGCGCCAGCAGCTCGGAGGGGGCGGGCAATCAGCCCCAGCATTTT | CASSSEGAGNQPQHF
TRBJ2-1 | . | TRBV4-3 | TRBD2 | TGCGCCAGCAGCCAAAACACCGGGAGGTTCAATGAGCAGTTCTTC | CASSQNTGRFNEQFF
TRBJ2-3 | . | TRBV4-2 | . | TGTGCCAGCAGCCAAAGTGGACACACTTGGGCAGATACGCAGTATTTT | CASSQSGHTWADTQYF
TRBJ2-7 | . | TRBV9 | TRBD2 | TGTGCCAGCAGCGTCGGGACTAGCGGGTACTACGAGCAGTACTTC | CASSVGTSGYYEQYF
TRBJ1-5 | . | TRBV29-1 | TRBD1 | TGCAGCGCGATTAGGGGGCTCAATCAGCCCCAGCATTTT | CSAIRGLNQPQHF
TRBJ2-1 | . | TRBV7-3 | TRBD2 | TGTGCCAGCAGCCCCTTTAGCGGGAACAATGAGCAGTTCTTC | CASSPFSGNNEQFF
TRBJ1-2 | . | TRBV9 | . | TGTGCCAGCAGCCCCCGTGGGGCAGCTCTCTATGGCTACACCTTC | CASSPRGAALYGYTF
TRBJ2-7 | . | TRBV29-1 | TRBD2 | TGCAGCGTTCCAATGACTAGCTCCGAGCAGTACTTC | CSVPMTSSEQYF
TRBJ1-1 | few | TRBV4-1 | . | TGCGCCAGCAGCCAATACAGGAACACTGAAGCTTTCTTT | CASSQYRNTEAFF
TRBJ2-7 | . | TRBV7-9 | TRBD2 | TGTGCCAGCAGCTCGGGAGGGGGGTATTCCTACGAGCAGTACTTC | CASSSGGGYSYEQYF
TRBJ1-2 | few | TRBV14 | . | TGTGCCAGCAGCCAAGATCTGGCTGATAACTATGGCTACACCTTC | CASSQDLADNYGYTF
TRBJ1-2 | . | TRBV7-2 | . | TGTGCCAGCAGCTTAGAGGGGTGGTATGGCTATGGCTACACCTTC | CASSLEGWYGYGYTF